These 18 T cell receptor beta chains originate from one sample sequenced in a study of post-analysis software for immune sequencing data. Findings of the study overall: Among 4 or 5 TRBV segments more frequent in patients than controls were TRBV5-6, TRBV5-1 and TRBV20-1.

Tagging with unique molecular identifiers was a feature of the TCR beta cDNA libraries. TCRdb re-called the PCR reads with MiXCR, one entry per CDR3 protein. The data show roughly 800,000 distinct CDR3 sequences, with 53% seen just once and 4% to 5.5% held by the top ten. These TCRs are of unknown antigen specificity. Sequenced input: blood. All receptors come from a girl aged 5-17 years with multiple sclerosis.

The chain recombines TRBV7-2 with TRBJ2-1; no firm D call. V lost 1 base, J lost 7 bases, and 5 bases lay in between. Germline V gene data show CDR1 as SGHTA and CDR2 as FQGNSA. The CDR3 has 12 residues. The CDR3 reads CASSLDGNEQFF. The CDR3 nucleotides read TGTGCCAGCAGCTTAGACGGGAATGAGCAGTTCTTC.

CDR3 coding DNA: TGCGCCAGCAGCTCGCAGGGGGCGCATGACATTCAGTACTTC. This encodes CASSSQGAHDIQYF. The rearrangement links TRBV5-1 to TRBJ2-4; TRBD1 agrees at 8 bases. This CDR3 is 14 amino acids long. Germline CDR1 reads SGHRS; CDR2 reads YFSETQ. Unmatched junction bases numbered 7, after V lost 3 bases and J lost 8 bases.

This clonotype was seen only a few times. DNA of the CDR3: TGTGCCAACCCTCCGGTAGGTGAGTACGAGCAGTACTTC. It specifies CANPPVGEYEQYF. This chain links TRBV7-3 with TRBJ2-7; no definite D call. V was clipped by 10 bases and J by 4 bases, with 17 bases between them. Germline CDR1 and CDR2: SGHTA and FQGTGA. The CDR3 runs 13 residues.

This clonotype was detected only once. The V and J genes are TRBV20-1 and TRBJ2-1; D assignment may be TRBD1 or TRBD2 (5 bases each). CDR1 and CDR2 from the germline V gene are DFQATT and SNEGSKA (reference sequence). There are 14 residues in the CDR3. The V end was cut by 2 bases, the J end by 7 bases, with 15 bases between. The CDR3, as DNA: TGCAGTGCTAGAACCTTCTCTGGGGGAAATGAGCAGTTCTTC. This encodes CSARTFSGGNEQFF.

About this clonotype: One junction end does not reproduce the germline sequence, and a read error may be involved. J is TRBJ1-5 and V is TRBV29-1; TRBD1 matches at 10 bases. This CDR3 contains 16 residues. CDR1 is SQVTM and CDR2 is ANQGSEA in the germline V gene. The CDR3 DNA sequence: TGCAGCGTCGCAACCGGGACAGGGGTTTTCAATCGGCCCCAGCATTTT. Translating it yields CSVATGTGVFNRPQHF. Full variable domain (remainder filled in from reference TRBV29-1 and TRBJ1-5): SAVISQKPSRDICQRGTSLTIQCQVDSQVTMMFWYRQQPGQSLTLIATANQGSEATYESGFVIDKFPISRPNLTFSTLTVSNMSPEDSSIYLCSVATGTGVFNRPQHFGDGTRLSIL.

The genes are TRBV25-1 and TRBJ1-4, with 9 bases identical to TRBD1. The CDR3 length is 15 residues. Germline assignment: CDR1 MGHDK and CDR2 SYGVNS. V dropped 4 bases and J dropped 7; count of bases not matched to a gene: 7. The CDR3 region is CASSGYRGQVEKLFF. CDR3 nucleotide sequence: TGTGCCAGCAGTGGCTACAGGGGGCAGGTTGAAAAACTGTTTTTT.

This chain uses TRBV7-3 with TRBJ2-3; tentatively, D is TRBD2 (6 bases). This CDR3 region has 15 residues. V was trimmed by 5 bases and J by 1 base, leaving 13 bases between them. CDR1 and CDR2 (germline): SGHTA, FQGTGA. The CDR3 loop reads CASSPGTRRTDTQYF. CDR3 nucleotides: TGTGCCAGCAGCCCCGGGACTCGCCGCACAGATACGCAGTATTTT.

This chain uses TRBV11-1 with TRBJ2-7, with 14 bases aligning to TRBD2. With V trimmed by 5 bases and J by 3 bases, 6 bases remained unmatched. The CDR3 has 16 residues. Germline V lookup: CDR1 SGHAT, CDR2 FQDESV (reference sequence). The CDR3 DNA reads TGTGCCAGCAGCGAAGGGACTAGCGGGGGTTTCTACGAGCAGTACTTC. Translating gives CASSEGTSGGFYEQYF.

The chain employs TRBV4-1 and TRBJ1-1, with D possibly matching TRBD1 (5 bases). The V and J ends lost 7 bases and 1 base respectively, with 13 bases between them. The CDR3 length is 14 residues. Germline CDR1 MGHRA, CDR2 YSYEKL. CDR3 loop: CASTRWDGNTEAFF. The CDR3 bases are TGCGCCAGCACGCGCTGGGACGGGAACACTGAAGCTTTCTTT.

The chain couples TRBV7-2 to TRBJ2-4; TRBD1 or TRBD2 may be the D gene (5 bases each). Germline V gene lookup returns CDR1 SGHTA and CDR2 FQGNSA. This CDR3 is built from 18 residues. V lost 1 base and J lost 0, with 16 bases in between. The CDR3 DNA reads TGTGCCAGCAGCTTAGGGGACCCGGGACCCATAGCCAAAAACATTCAGTACTTC. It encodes CASSLGDPGPIAKNIQYF. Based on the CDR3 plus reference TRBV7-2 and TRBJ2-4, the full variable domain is GAGVSQSPSNKVTEKGKDVELRCDPISGHTALYWYRQSLGQGLEFLIYFQGNSAPDKSGLPSDRFSAERTGGSVSTLTIQRTQQEDSAVYLCASSLGDPGPIAKNIQYFGAGTRLSVL.

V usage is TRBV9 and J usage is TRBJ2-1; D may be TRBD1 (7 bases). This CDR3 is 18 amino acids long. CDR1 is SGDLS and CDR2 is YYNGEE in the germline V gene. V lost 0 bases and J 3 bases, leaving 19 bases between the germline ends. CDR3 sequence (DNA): TGTGCCAGCAGCGTAGGGACAGGCAGGAGGGGGTACTACAATGAGCAGTTCTTC. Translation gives CASSVGTGRRGYYNEQFF.

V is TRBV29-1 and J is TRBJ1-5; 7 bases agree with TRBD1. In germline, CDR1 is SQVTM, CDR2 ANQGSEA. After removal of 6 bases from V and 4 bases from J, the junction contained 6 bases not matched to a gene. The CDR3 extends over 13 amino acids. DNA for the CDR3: TGCAGCGTCCTCGGGACAGCAAATCAGCCCCAGCATTTT. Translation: CSVLGTANQPQHF.

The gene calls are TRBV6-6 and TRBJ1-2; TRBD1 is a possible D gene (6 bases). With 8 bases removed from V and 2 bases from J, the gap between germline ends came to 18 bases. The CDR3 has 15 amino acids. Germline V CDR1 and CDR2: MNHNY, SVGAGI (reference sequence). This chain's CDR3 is CASALGGTRNYGYTF. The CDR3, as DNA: TGTGCCAGCGCACTGGGGGGGACACGGAACTATGGCTACACCTTC.

CDR3 DNA: TGTGCCAGCAGCTTAGCAAGCAGGGAGGGCTACACCTTC. This encodes CASSLASREGYTF. The chain recombines TRBV7-2 with TRBJ1-2; the D gene is possibly TRBD1 (5 bases). This CDR3 spans 13 amino acids. Germline values: CDR1 SGHTA, CDR2 FQGNSA. V lost 0 bases and J 8 bases, leaving 10 bases between the germline ends. The variable domain in full, with the rest retrieved from reference TRBV7-2 and TRBJ1-2, is GAGVSQSPSNKVTEKGKDVELRCDPISGHTALYWYRQSLGQGLEFLIYFQGNSAPDKSGLPSDRFSAERTGGSVSTLTIQRTQQEDSAVYLCASSLASREGYTFGSGTRLTVV.

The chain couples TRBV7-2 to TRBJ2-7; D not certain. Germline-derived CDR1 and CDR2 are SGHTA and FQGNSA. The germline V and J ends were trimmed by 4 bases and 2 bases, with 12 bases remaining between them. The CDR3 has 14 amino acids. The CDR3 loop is CASSSTYSTYEQYF. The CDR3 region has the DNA TGTGCCAGCAGCTCAACTTACTCCACCTACGAGCAGTACTTC.

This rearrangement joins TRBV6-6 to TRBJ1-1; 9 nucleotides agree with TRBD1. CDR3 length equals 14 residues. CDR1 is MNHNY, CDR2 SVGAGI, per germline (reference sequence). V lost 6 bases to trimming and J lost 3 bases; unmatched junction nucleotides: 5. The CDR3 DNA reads TGTGCCAGCAGAACAGGGGGCTCGTACACTGAAGCTTTCTTT. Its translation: CASRTGGSYTEAFF.

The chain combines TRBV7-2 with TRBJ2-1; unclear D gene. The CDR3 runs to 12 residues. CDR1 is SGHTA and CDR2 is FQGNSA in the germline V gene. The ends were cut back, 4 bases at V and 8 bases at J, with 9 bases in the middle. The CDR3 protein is CASSYSYYEQFF. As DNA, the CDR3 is TGTGCCAGCAGCTACTCGTATTATGAGCAGTTCTTC.

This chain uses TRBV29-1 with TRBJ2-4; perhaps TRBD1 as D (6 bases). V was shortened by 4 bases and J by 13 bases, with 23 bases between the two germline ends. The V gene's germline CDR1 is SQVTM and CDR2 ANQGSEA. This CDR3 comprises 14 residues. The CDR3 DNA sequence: TGCAGCGTTGTATATACAGGGCTTTCGAGGGAGCAGTACTTC. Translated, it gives CSVVYTGLSREQYF.